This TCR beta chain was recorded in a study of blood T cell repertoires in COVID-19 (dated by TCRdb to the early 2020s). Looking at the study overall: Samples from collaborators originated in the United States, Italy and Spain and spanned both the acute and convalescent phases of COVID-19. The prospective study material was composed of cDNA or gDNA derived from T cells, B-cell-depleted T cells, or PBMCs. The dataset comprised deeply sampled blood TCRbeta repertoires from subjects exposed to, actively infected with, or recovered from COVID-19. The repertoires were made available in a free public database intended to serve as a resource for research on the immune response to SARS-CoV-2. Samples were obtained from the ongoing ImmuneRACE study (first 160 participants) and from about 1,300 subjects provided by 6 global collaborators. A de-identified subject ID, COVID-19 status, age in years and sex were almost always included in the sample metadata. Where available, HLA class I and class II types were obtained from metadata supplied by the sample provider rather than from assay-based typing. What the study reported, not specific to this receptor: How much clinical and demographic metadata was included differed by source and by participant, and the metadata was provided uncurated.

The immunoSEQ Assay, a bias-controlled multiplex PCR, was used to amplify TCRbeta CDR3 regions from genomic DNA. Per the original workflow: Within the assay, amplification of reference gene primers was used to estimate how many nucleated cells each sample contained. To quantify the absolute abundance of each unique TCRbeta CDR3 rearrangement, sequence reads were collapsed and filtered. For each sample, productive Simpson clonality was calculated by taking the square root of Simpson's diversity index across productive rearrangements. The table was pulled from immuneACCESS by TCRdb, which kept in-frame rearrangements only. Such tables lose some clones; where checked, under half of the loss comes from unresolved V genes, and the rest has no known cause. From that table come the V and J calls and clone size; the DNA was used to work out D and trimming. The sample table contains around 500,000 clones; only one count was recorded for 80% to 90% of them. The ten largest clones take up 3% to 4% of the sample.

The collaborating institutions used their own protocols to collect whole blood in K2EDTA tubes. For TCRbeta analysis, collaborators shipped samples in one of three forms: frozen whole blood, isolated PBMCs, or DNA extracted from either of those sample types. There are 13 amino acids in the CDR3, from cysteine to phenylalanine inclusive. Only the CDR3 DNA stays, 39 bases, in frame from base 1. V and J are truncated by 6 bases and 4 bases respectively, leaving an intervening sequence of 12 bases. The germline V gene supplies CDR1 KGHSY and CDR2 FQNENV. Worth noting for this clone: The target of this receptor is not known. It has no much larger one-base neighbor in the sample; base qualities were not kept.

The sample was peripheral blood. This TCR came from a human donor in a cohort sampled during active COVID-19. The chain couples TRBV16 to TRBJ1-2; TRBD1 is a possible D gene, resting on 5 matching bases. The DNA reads TGTGCCAGCAGTTCGCAGGGCGGCTATGGCTACACCTTC. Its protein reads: CASSSQGGYGYTF.